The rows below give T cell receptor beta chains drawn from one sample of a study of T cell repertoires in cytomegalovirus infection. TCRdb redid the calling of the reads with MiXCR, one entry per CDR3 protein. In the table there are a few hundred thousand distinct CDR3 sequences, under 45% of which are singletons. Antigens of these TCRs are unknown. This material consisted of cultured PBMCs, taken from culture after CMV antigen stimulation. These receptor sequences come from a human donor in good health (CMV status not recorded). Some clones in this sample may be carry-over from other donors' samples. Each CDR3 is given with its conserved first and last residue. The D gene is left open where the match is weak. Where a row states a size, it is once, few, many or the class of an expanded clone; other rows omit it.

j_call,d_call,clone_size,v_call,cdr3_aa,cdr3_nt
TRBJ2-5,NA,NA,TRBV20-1,CSAPRAQSSQETQYF,TGCAGTGCTCCCAGGGCCCAGTCGTCCCAAGAGACCCAGTACTTC
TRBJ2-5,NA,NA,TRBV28,CATWGAEQETQYF,TGTGCCACCTGGGGGGCGGAACAAGAGACCCAGTACTTC
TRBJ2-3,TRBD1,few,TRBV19,CASSIRDRDPDTQYF,TGTGCCAGTAGTATAAGGGACAGGGACCCAGATACGCAGTATTTT
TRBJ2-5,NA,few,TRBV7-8,CASSKLAGQETQYF,TGTGCCAGCAGCAAACTAGCAGGCCAAGAGACCCAGTACTTC
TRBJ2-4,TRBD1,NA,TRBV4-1,CASSQPVTGIIAKNIQYF,TGCGCCAGCAGCCAACCCGTGACAGGGATTATAGCCAAAAACATTCAGTACTTC
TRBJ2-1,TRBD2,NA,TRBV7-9,CASSAGLAGDPNEQFF,TGTGCCAGCAGCGCCGGACTAGCGGGAGACCCTAATGAGCAGTTCTTC
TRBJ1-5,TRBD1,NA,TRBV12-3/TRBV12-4,CASSLGPGGQEGQPQHF,TGTGCCAGCAGTTTAGGTCCCGGGGGACAGGAGGGTCAGCCCCAGCATTTT
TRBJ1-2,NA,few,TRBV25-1,CASSESRRNFYGYTF,TGTGCCAGCAGTGAATCCCGCAGGAACTTCTATGGCTACACCTTC
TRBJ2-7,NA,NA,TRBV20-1,CSASAGSLGNEQYF,TGCAGTGCTAGTGCCGGGTCACTGGGAAACGAGCAGTACTTC
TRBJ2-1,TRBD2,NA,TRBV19,CASRGLAGNSYNEQFF,TGTGCCAGTAGGGGACTAGCGGGGAACTCCTACAATGAGCAGTTCTTC
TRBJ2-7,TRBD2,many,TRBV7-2,CASSSRAGVYEQYF,TGTGCCAGCAGCTCGCGAGCGGGGGTCTACGAGCAGTACTTC
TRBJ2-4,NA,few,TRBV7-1,CASSPTPAGDIQYF,TGTGCCAGCAGCCCAACCCCGGCCGGGGACATTCAGTACTTC
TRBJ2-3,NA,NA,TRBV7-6,CASSLGPPGGGITDTQYF,TGTGCCAGCAGCTTAGGCCCCCCGGGGGGCGGCATCACAGATACGCAGTATTTT
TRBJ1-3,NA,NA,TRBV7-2,CASSFSSSRGSGNTIYF,TGTGCCAGCAGCTTCTCCTCCTCAAGGGGCTCTGGAAACACCATATATTTT
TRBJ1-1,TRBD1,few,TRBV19,CASSPWTGPGTEAFF,TGTGCCAGTAGTCCGTGGACAGGGCCCGGAACTGAAGCTTTCTTT
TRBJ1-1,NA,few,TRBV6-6,CASSYSQGGPEAFF,TGTGCCAGCAGTTACTCGCAGGGTGGGCCTGAAGCTTTCTTT
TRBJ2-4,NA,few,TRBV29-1,CSVEMTAGIQYF,TGCAGCGTTGAAATGACAGCCGGCATTCAGTACTTC
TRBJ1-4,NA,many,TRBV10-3,CAISESGRRNEKLFF,TGTGCCATCAGTGAGTCGGGCAGAAGGAATGAAAAACTGTTTTTT
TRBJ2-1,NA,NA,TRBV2,CASSRAGHTGSEQFF,TGTGCCAGCAGTAGAGCGGGCCACACGGGGAGTGAGCAGTTCTTC
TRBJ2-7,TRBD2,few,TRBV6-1,CASMWTSSPGTSYEQYF,TGTGCCAGCATGTGGACTAGCTCACCTGGTACCTCCTACGAGCAGTACTTC
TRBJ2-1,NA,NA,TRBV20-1,CSARSGGTPGNEQFF,TGCAGTGCTAGATCCGGGGGCACTCCTGGAAATGAGCAGTTCTTC
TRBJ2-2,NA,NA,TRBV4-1,CASSQDRSQTGELFF,TGCGCCAGCAGCCAAGATCGGTCCCAAACCGGGGAGCTGTTTTTT
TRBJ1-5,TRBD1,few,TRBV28,CASQGDHQPQHF,TGTGCCAGCCAGGGGGACCATCAGCCCCAGCATTTT
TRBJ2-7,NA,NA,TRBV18,CASSPPPSGEGQYF,TGTGCCAGCTCACCACCCCCCTCAGGGGAAGGGCAGTACTTC
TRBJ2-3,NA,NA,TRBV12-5,CASGGGSGHTDTQYF,TGTGCTAGTGGTGGCGGTTCGGGCCACACAGATACGCAGTATTTT
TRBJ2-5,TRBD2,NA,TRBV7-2,CASSFGGVMAQYF,TGTGCCAGCAGCTTTGGGGGGGTCATGGCCCAGTACTTC
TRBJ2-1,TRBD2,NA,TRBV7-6,CASSGSGRRNEQFF,TGTGCCAGCAGCGGTAGCGGGAGGAGGAATGAGCAGTTCTTC
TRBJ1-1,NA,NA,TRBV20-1,CSATDLTEAFF,TGCAGTGCGACCGACCTCACTGAAGCTTTCTTT
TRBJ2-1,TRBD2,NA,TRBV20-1,CSAGLSSTSGTYNEQFF,TGCAGTGCTGGTCTCTCTTCGACTAGCGGAACCTACAATGAGCAGTTCTTC
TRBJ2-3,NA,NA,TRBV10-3,CAIRSPTGRRSTDTQYF,TGTGCCATCAGGTCCCCTACAGGGAGAAGAAGCACAGATACGCAGTATTTT
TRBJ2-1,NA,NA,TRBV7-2,CASSNRVGSYNEQFF,TGTGCCAGCAGCAACCGGGTAGGGTCCTACAATGAGCAGTTCTTC
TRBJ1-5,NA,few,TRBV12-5,CASGPGASNQPQHF,TGTGCTAGTGGTCCAGGGGCAAGCAATCAGCCCCAGCATTTT
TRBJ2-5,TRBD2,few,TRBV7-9,CASTTSSAGARGTQYF,TGTGCCAGCACCACATCCTCAGCGGGGGCAAGAGGGACCCAGTACTTC
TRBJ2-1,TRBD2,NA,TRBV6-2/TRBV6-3,CASSYPSLPTSGDYNEQFF,TGTGCCAGCAGTTACCCCTCTCTTCCGACTAGCGGGGACTACAATGAGCAGTTCTTC
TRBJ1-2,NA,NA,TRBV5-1,CASSWAGAGYTF,TGCGCCAGCAGTTGGGCGGGGGCTGGCTACACCTTC
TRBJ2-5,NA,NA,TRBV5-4,CASSLSPGQQETQYF,TGTGCCAGCAGCTTGTCCCCCGGACAGCAAGAGACCCAGTACTTC
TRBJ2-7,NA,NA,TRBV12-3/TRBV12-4,CASRPLGRSYEQYF,TGTGCCAGCAGGCCACTGGGCCGCTCCTACGAGCAGTACTTC
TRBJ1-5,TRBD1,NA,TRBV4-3,CASSQDFGQGRSQPQHF,TGCGCCAGCAGCCAAGACTTCGGACAGGGGAGGTCTCAGCCCCAGCATTTT
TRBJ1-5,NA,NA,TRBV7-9,CASSLDVWDQPQHF,TGTGCCAGCAGCTTAGATGTATGGGATCAGCCCCAGCATTTT
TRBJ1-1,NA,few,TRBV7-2,CASRKRGGVNTEAFF,TGTGCCAGCAGAAAAAGGGGAGGGGTGAACACTGAAGCTTTCTTT
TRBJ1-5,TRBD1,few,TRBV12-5,CASGLVLDRGFGNQPQHF,TGTGCTAGTGGTTTGGTACTGGACAGGGGATTTGGCAATCAGCCCCAGCATTTT
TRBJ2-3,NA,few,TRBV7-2,CASSFAGDDTQYF,TGTGCCAGCAGCTTTGCAGGGGATGATACGCAGTATTTT
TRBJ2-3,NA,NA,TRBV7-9,CASSHPTGGTQYF,TGTGCCAGCAGCCATCCAACCGGGGGAACGCAGTATTTT
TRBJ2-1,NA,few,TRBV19,CASSARDTGNEQFF,TGTGCCAGTAGTGCTCGGGACACAGGCAATGAGCAGTTCTTC
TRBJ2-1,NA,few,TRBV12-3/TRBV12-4,CASSSSDYYEQFF,TGTGCCAGCAGTTCCTCGGACTATTATGAGCAGTTCTTC
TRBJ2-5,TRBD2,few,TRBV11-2,CASSLRTSATETQYF,TGTGCCAGCAGCCTCCGGACTAGCGCAACGGAGACCCAGTACTTC
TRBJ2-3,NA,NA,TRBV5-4,CASSFEAGTTDTQYF,TGTGCCAGCAGCTTTGAGGCGGGGACCACAGATACGCAGTATTTT
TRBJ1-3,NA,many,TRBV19,CARSRVQALTGNTIYF,TGTGCCCGAAGCAGGGTGCAGGCCTTAACTGGAAACACCATATATTTT
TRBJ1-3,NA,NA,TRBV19,CASSIVGFSGNTIYF,TGTGCCAGTAGTATTGTAGGATTCTCTGGAAACACCATATATTTT